This T cell receptor (beta chain) came from a study of blood T cell repertoires in COVID-19. Study-level background: COVID-19 samples collected from the United States, Italy and Spain covered acute and convalescent phases.

There are 16 residues in the CDR3. Germline assignment: CDR1 MDHEN and CDR2 SYDVKM. Trimming removed 8 bases from V and 2 bases from J; junction bases left unmatched: 12. The protocol was immunoSEQ multiplex PCR, while the TCRdb copy is restricted to in-frame clones and leaves out a portion. The table shows about 150,000 clones, with roughly nine tenths occurring only once. Sequenced: peripheral blood. V usage is TRBV28 and J usage is TRBJ1-2; TRBD1 matches 9 bases. The sequence came from a woman between 55 and 75 years old with active COVID-19. The CDR3 DNA follows: TGTGCCAGCGGCCAGGACAGGGGTGTAGCAAACTATGGCTACACCTTC. This codes for CASGQDRGVANYGYTF.